This T cell receptor (beta chain) was sequenced for a study of beta chain features in type 1 diabetes. Whole-study context: The patients were much like the healthy donors in age, gender and cell yields.

The CDR3 length is 14 residues. Per the germline V gene, CDR1 is SGHRS and CDR2 is YFSETQ. V lost 1 base and J lost 5, with 12 bases in between. Expressed TCRB transcripts were sequenced because the isolated RNA had all been reverse transcribed beforehand. Sequenced by immunoSEQ multiplex PCR; TCRdb stores in-frame clones only, minus some. Of some 230,000 clones listed, about 9.3% are singletons. Study-level points and caveats: For TCRB rearrangement, an influence of HLA type remained unresolved here. The study found that naive, central memory and Treg TCRB repertoires appeared more similar in patients than in healthy donors.

Of note for this clone: The antigen is not known.

The receptor's source is a woman aged 18-29 years in good health. The chain joins TRBV5-1 to TRBJ2-5; D remains ambiguous. Sequencing input: naive CD4+ T cells from blood. Here the CDR3 reads CASSLSIGGETQYF. CDR3 nucleotides: TGCGCCAGCAGCTTGAGTATAGGCGGTGAGACCCAGTACTTC.